Below are 29 T cell receptor beta chains sequenced from a single sample in a study of T-cell reconstitution after alpha-beta-depleted transplantation in children. Unique molecular identifiers were used in preparing the TCRbeta library. TCRdb used MiXCR to reprocess the PCR reads, holding one entry per CDR3 protein. This sample has a few hundred thousand distinct CDR3 sequences, with about a sixth found just once. Material: PBMCs from the stem cell graft donor, obtained from the stem cell graft. The receptors derive from a human donor who donated a stem cell graft to a child with acute lymphoblastic leukemia.

This clonotype has more than one count but fewer than ten. The J gene is TRBJ2-6, the V gene TRBV20-1; no firm D call. The CDR3 spans 12 residues. Trimming removed 3 bases at V and 8 bases at J, with 8 bases between. Germline V gives CDR1 DFQATT, CDR2 SNEGSKA (reference sequence). CDR3 residues: CSASTGTNVLTF. The CDR3 region has the DNA TGCAGTGCTAGCACGGGTACCAACGTCCTGACTTTC.

The J gene is TRBJ2-1, the V gene TRBV5-6; 8 bases align to TRBD2. CDR3 length: 16 residues. The junction had 11 bases not matched to a gene; V was cut back by 1 base and J by 8 bases. Germline V gene sequence: CDR1 SGHDT, CDR2 YYEEEE. The CDR3: CASSLRSGGPPYEQFF. The CDR3 coding sequence is TGTGCCAGCAGCTTGCGTTCGGGAGGGCCCCCGTATGAGCAGTTCTTC.

This clonotype was seen more than once but under ten times. The CDR3 sequence: CAISFFSGSETQYF. The CDR3 region has the DNA TGTGCCATCAGTTTCTTCAGCGGGAGTGAGACCCAGTACTTC. The chain carries TRBV10-3 and TRBJ2-5; TRBD2 matches 8 bases. Trimming removed 5 bases from V and 5 bases from J; junction bases left unmatched: 7. Germline assignment: CDR1 ENHRY and CDR2 SYGVKD. CDR3 length equals 14 residues.

The table lists this clonotype with a few counts. This rearrangement joins TRBV5-1 to TRBJ2-7; a possible D gene is TRBD2 (5 bases). Trimming took off 4 bases at V and 0 bases at J, with 8 bases between the two ends. CDR3 length: 13 amino acids. The V gene's germline CDR1 is SGHRS and CDR2 YFSETQ. CDR3 in DNA: TGCGCCAGCAGCCCCGAGGGCTCCTACGAGCAGTACTTC. Translating it yields CASSPEGSYEQYF.

J is TRBJ2-7 and V is TRBV12-3 or TRBV12-4, with TRBD1 as a possible D gene (5 bases). Trimming cost V 4 bases and J 3 bases, with 10 bases left between them. The CDR3 runs 13 residues. The DNA for the CDR3 is TGTGCCAGCAGTTCGGCCAGGGTCTACGAGCAGTACTTC. Translation: CASSSARVYEQYF.

Regarding this clonotype: Here the CDR3 omits its conserved ending phenylalanine or tryptophan, so a read error is the likely source. The chain joins TRBV20-1 to TRBJ2-4; D gene unclear. From germline, CDR1 is DFQATT and CDR2 SNEGSKA (reference sequence). The CDR3 runs to 12 residues. Trimming took 7 bases from V and 7 from J, leaving 14 bases between them. The CDR3 is CSGRTPANIQYS. CDR3 bases: TGCAGTGGTCGGACGCCTGCCAACATTCAGTACTCC.

The chain couples TRBV20-1 to TRBJ2-5, with D possibly TRBD2 on 6 matching bases. The CDR3 extends over 14 amino acids. Trimming took 5 bases from V and 1 from J, leaving 14 bases between them. Germline values: CDR1 DFQATT, CDR2 SNEGSKA (reference sequence). The CDR3 sequence is CSADGTPPQETQYF. For the CDR3, the DNA is TGCAGTGCTGACGGGACTCCTCCCCAAGAGACCCAGTACTTC.

This clonotype was detected only a few times. The chain joins TRBV20-1 to TRBJ1-1; D possibly corresponds to TRBD1 (5 bases). The germline CDR1 and CDR2 sequences are DFQATT and SNEGSKA (reference sequence). The length of the CDR3 is 15 residues. Trimming stripped 1 base from V and 1 base from J, with 13 bases between. CDR3 sequence (DNA): TGCAGTGCTAGAGGAGGGGACGGGGGGAACACTGAAGCTTTCTTT. Protein: CSARGGDGGNTEAFF.

The table lists this clonotype with a few counts. The chain carries TRBV5-1 and TRBJ2-1, with 9 bases identical to TRBD1. The length of the CDR3 is 15 residues. CDR1 and CDR2 (germline): SGHRS, YFSETQ. The ends lost 3 bases at V and 10 bases at J; junction bases unmatched: 11. The CDR3 is CASSSRGDRVPEQFF. The CDR3 region has the DNA TGCGCCAGCAGCTCCCGAGGGGACAGGGTCCCGGAGCAGTTCTTC. The full variable domain, its missing parts supplied by reference TRBV5-1 and TRBJ2-1, is KAGVTQTPRYLIKTRGQQVTLSCSPISGHRSVSWYQQTPGQGLQFLFEYFSETQRNKGNFPGRFSGRQFSNSRSEMNVSTLELGDSALYLCASSSRGDRVPEQFFGPGTRLTVL.

There are a few counts of this clonotype. V gene TRBV14 combines with J gene TRBJ2-7; D is perhaps TRBD1 (6 bases). V was clipped by 4 bases and J by 5 bases, with 15 bases between them. CDR1 is SGHDN and CDR2 is FVKESK in the germline V gene. The CDR3 has 14 residues. The CDR3, as DNA: TGTGCCAGCAGCCGCTTAACAGGGATCCACGAGCAGTACTTC. Protein product: CASSRLTGIHEQYF.

This clonotype was seen a handful of times. This sequence joins TRBV5-7 and TRBJ1-5, with 10 nucleotides matching TRBD1. TRBV5-7 qualifies as an ORF whose function is uncertain. The CDR3 loop spans 15 amino acids. J lost 5 bases, V lost 8 bases, and 10 bases had no gene match. The CDR3 coding sequence is TGTGCCAGAAACCCGGGACAGGGGTACGATCAGCCCCAGCATTTT. Translating gives CARNPGQGYDQPQHF.

This clonotype was seen only a few times. The chain has TRBV5-6 and TRBJ2-1; D is unresolved. This CDR3 spans 14 amino acids. V was cut by 3 bases and J by 6 bases, with 13 bases left in between. CDR1 and CDR2 from the germline V gene are SGHDT and YYEEEE. CDR3: CASSWEGLVNEQFF. For the CDR3, the DNA is TGTGCCAGCAGCTGGGAAGGGTTGGTCAATGAGCAGTTCTTC.

This clonotype has a handful of counts. This rearrangement joins TRBV12-3 or TRBV12-4 to TRBJ1-1, with 10 bases aligning to TRBD1. V lost 3 bases to trimming and J lost 7 bases; unmatched junction nucleotides: 5. The CDR3 totals 14 residues. The CDR3 reads CASSLRQGAGEAFF. The CDR3, as DNA: TGTGCCAGCAGTTTGAGACAGGGGGCGGGTGAAGCTTTCTTT.

Regarding this clonotype: Mismatch with germline at one junction end may stem from a read error. This chain connects TRBV4-1 to TRBJ2-7; D might be TRBD1 (5 bases). The CDR3 consists of 14 residues. From germline, CDR1 is MGHRA and CDR2 YSYEKL. CDR3 region: CASSPYRNTYKQYF. The CDR3 DNA follows: TGCGCCAGCAGTCCGTACAGGAATACCTACAAGCAGTACTTC.

There are a few counts of this clonotype. The J gene is TRBJ2-7, the V gene TRBV20-1; D could derive from TRBD1 or TRBD2 (6 bases each). This CDR3 has 15 residues. Germline-derived CDR1 and CDR2 are DFQATT and SNEGSKA (reference sequence). V gave up 3 bases and J gave up 0 bases, with 15 bases separating them. The CDR3 here is CSAREQGLPSYEQYF. CDR3 coding DNA: TGCAGTGCTAGGGAACAGGGACTTCCCTCCTACGAGCAGTACTTC.

This clonotype turned up a few times. The J gene is TRBJ2-7, the V gene TRBV19; no reliable D call. From germline, CDR1 is LNHDA and CDR2 SQIVND (reference sequence). CDR3 length equals 13 residues. The V end lost 6 bases, the J end lost 2 bases, and 11 bases lay between the germline ends. The CDR3 coding sequence is TGTGCCAGTAGCCCGGGCCACACCTACGAGCAGTACTTC. It translates to CASSPGHTYEQYF.

This chain links TRBV12-3 or TRBV12-4 with TRBJ2-7, with 9 bases aligning to TRBD2. The CDR3 totals 16 residues. V lost 3 bases, J lost 5 bases, and 11 bases stayed unmatched. CDR3 region: CASSLMRREGRNEQYF. As DNA, the CDR3 is TGTGCCAGCAGTTTGATGAGGCGGGAGGGCCGCAACGAGCAGTACTTC.

This clonotype was found a few times. The chain couples TRBV29-1 to TRBJ2-5, with 7 positions matching TRBD1. Germline loops: CDR1 SQVTM, CDR2 ANQGSEA. The CDR3 runs 14 residues. The V segment lost 4 bases and the J segment 5 bases; nucleotides outside the gene matches: 10. The CDR3 here is CSVGCTGDGETQYF. CDR3 nucleotide sequence: TGCAGCGTTGGATGTACAGGGGATGGCGAGACCCAGTACTTC.

The chain is built from TRBV6-1 and TRBJ1-3; the match to TRBD1 covers 7 bases. CDR1 is MNHNS and CDR2 is SASEGT in the germline V gene. V dropped 7 bases and J dropped 2; count of bases not matched to a gene: 8. The CDR3 extends over 15 amino acids. This CDR3 reads CASTRQGLAGNTIYF. CDR3 coding DNA: TGTGCCAGCACCAGACAGGGCTTAGCTGGAAACACCATATATTTT.

This clonotype appeared a few times. This chain joins TRBV7-3 and TRBJ2-3, with TRBD2 as a possible D gene (7 bases). With 4 bases removed from V and 7 bases from J, the gap between germline ends came to 15 bases. Germline assignment: CDR1 SGHTA and CDR2 FQGTGA. This CDR3 is 14 amino acids long. DNA of the CDR3: TGTGCCAGCAGCTCAGCCGGGGGGCAGAATACGCAGTATTTT. Amino acids: CASSSAGGQNTQYF. Drawing the rest from reference TRBV7-3 and TRBJ2-3, the complete variable domain is GAGVSQTPSNKVTEKGKYVELRCDPISGHTALYWYRQSLGQGPEFLIYFQGTGAADDSGLPNDRFFAVRPEGSVSTLKIQRTERGDSAVYLCASSSAGGQNTQYFGPGTRLTVL.

This chain joins TRBV19 and TRBJ2-2, with 9 bases identical to TRBD1. CDR1 is LNHDA, CDR2 SQIVND, per germline (reference sequence). The CDR3 runs 16 residues. The V gene end was trimmed by 2 bases and the J gene end by 5 bases; junction bases not matched to a gene: 6. CDR3 DNA: TGTGCCAGTAGTATACGCAGGACAGGGGTTACCGGGGAGCTGTTTTTT. Translation gives CASSIRRTGVTGELFF. The entire variable domain, with the rest obtained from reference TRBV19 and TRBJ2-2, is as follows: DGGITQSPKYLFRKEGQNVTLSCEQNLNHDAMYWYRQDPGQGLRLIYYSQIVNDFQKGDIAEGYSVSREKKESFPLTVTSAQKNPTAFYLCASSIRRTGVTGELFFGEGSRLTVL.

V is TRBV29-1 and J is TRBJ1-1; D unresolved. Germline CDR1 is SQVTM and CDR2 is ANQGSEA. The CDR3 runs to 10 residues. Deletions cut 5 bases from V and 5 bases from J, with 6 bases between. The CDR3 sequence: CSVTGTEAFF. CDR3 coding DNA: TGCAGCGTTACCGGGACTGAAGCTTTCTTT.

This chain links TRBV5-1 with TRBJ2-1; D perhaps matches TRBD1 (6 bases). Trimming left V 5 bases short and J 1 base short, with 10 bases between. There are 14 residues in the CDR3. Germline lookup yields CDR1 SGHRS and CDR2 YFSETQ. The CDR3 DNA reads TGCGCCAGCAGGGACAGAGGGTCCTACAATGAGCAGTTCTTC. It yields the protein CASRDRGSYNEQFF.

The V gene is TRBV19, the J gene TRBJ1-2; possible D gene TRBD1, 6 bases. The CDR3 runs 15 residues. Trimming left V 5 bases short and J 8 bases short, with 21 bases between. Germline CDR1 and CDR2: LNHDA and SQIVND (reference sequence). CDR3 protein: CASSSGPGHLGGYTF. CDR3 sequence (DNA): TGTGCCAGTAGTTCGGGACCGGGACACCTCGGAGGCTACACCTTC.

This clonotype was counted between two and nine times. CDR3 protein: CASRTTGTANTEAFF. The CDR3 bases are TGTGCCAGCAGGACTACCGGGACCGCGAACACTGAAGCTTTCTTT. The chain uses TRBV6-1 and TRBJ1-1; possible D gene TRBD1, 5 bases. Per germline, CDR1 MNHNS and CDR2 SASEGT. The CDR3 is made up of 15 amino acids. Trimming took off 6 bases at V and 1 base at J, with 15 bases between the two ends.

The CDR3 loop is CSARDRAGGWIDTQYF. The CDR3 bases are TGCAGTGCTAGAGATCGGGCGGGAGGGTGGATAGATACGCAGTATTTT. This chain joins TRBV20-1 and TRBJ2-3; 9 bases align to TRBD2. Germline V gene lookup returns CDR1 DFQATT and CDR2 SNEGSKA (reference sequence). The CDR3 contains 16 residues. V lost 0 bases and J lost 5; bases outside the gene matches: 9.

In its sample, this clonotype was seen a few times. V and J are TRBV3-1 and TRBJ2-1, with D maybe TRBD2 (5 bases). This CDR3 spans 15 amino acids. Trimming took off 3 bases at V and 4 bases at J, with 13 bases between the two ends. Germline V lookup: CDR1 LGHDT, CDR2 YNNKEL (reference sequence). The CDR3: CASSHGTSHYNEQFF. In DNA, the CDR3 is TGTGCCAGCAGCCACGGAACTAGTCATTACAATGAGCAGTTCTTC.

This clonotype has only a few counts. The rearrangement joins TRBV12-3 or TRBV12-4 to TRBJ2-7; D remains ambiguous. V dropped 3 bases and J dropped 3 bases, with 21 bases sitting between them. This CDR3 region has 17 residues. The CDR3: CASSFRGDRRRLYEQYF. The DNA of the CDR3 is TGTGCCAGCAGTTTCCGTGGAGACCGAAGGCGGCTCTACGAGCAGTACTTC.

The chain carries TRBV18 and TRBJ1-1, with D possibly TRBD1 on 5 matching bases. The V and J ends lost 1 base and 1 base respectively, with 10 bases between them. From germline, CDR1 is KGHSH and CDR2 LQKENI. This CDR3 has 15 amino acids. CDR3 coding DNA: TGTGCCAGCTCACCACTAGACAGAACGAACACTGAAGCTTTCTTT. It yields the protein CASSPLDRTNTEAFF.